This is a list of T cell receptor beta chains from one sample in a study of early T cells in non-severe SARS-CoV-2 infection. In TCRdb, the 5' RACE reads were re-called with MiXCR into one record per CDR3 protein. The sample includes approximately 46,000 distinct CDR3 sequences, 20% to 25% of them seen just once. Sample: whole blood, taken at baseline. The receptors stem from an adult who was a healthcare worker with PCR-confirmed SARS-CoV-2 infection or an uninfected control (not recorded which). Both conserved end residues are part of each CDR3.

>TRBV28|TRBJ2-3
CASRSGFGSTDTQYF
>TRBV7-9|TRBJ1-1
CASSLAGTNTEAFF
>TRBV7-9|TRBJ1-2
CASSQMVVLGPSYGYTF
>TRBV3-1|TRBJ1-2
CASRSRYGYTF
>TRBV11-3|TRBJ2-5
CASSFGASETQYF
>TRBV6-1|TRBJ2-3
CASNTPQGRTDTQYF
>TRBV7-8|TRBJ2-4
CASSPGTSAKNIQYF
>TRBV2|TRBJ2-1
CASSERLAGGREQFF
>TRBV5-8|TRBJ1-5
CASSLWARSNQPQHF
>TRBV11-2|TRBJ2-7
CASKDSGFSYEQYF
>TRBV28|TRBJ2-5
CASSRTGTVGLETQYF
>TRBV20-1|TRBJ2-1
CSARGTSRYNEQFF
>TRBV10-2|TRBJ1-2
CASSESRDGNYGYTF
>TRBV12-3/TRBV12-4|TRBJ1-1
CATSWGNTEAFF
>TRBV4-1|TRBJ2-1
CASSQAGLANEQFF
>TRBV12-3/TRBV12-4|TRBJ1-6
CASSFQDTNSPLHF
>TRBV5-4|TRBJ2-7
CASSLAGNEQYF
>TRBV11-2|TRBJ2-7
CASSQSGTDYEQYF
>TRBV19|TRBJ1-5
CASESPGAPNQPQHF
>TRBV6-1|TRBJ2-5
CASSSASLSTQYF
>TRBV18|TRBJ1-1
CASLIAGGDTEAFF
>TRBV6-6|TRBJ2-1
CASTGQGDNEQFF
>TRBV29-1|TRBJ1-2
CSGTGAPNYGYTF
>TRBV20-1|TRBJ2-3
CSARDRSTDTQYF
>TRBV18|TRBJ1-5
CASSPGTAQPQHF
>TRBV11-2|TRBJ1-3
CASSPPGEDSSGNTIYF
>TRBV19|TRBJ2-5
CASSIGLAVQETQYF
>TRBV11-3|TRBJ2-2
CASSPILGGTGELFF
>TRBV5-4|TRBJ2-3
CASSPAGGSSTDTQYF
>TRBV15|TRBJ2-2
CATSREAAPTGELFF
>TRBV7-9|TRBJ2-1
CASSLRDRDHEQFF
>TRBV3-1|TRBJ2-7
CASSPRPGTYEQYF
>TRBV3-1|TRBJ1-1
CASSPGGDTEAFF
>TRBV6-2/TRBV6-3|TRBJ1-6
CASKLGQCDGNSPLHF
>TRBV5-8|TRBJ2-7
CASSLAGHSLSEQYF